This entry lists 22 T cell receptor beta chains sequenced from one sample in a study of T cells in Graves' hyperthyroidism and ophthalmopathy. Amplification targeted TCR beta CDR3 regions from RNA transcripts. TCR CDR3 underwent first-round RT-PCR with the HTBI primer set. TCRdb fed the multiplex PCR reads into MiXCR, producing one record per CDR3 protein. The sample yields about 560,000 distinct CDR3 sequences, around 14% seen once. The sequenced material came from blood. The receptors stem from a woman aged 30 to 39 with Graves' hyperthyroidism.

The chain is built from TRBV27 and TRBJ2-7; 14 nucleotides align to TRBD2. The CDR3 covers 16 residues. Germline V gene lookup returns CDR1 MNHEY and CDR2 SMNVEV (reference sequence). With V trimmed by 4 bases and J by 7 bases, 9 bases remained unmatched. The CDR3 protein is CASSSPGTSGRQEQYF. In nucleotides, the CDR3 is TGTGCCAGCAGTTCCCCGGGGACTAGCGGGAGACAAGAGCAGTACTTC.

In its sample, this clonotype was seen a few times. DNA of the CDR3: TGTGCCAGCAGCTTAGAAATAGGGGCCGATGCTTTCTTT. Its translation is CASSLEIGADAFF. V is TRBV7-9 and J is TRBJ1-1; D is possibly TRBD1 (5 bases). The germline V gene encodes CDR1 SEHNR and CDR2 FQNEAQ (reference sequence). This CDR3 is built from 13 residues. Deletions cut 1 base from V and 11 bases from J, with 14 bases between.

This clonotype was seen repeatedly, ten times or more. This chain connects TRBV6-1 to TRBJ1-1, with D hard to call. This CDR3 comprises 15 residues. V was clipped by 3 bases and J by 1 base, with 12 bases between them. The germline V gene encodes CDR1 MNHNS and CDR2 SASEGT. CDR3 sequence reads: CASSESRLGNTEAFF. In nucleotides, the CDR3 is TGTGCCAGCAGTGAGAGCAGGTTGGGGAACACTGAAGCTTTCTTT.

The chain uses TRBV5-1 and TRBJ2-5; 7 bases are a match to TRBD1. Germline V gene data show CDR1 as SGHRS and CDR2 as YFSETQ. CDR3 length: 14 amino acids. V was pared by 0 bases and J by 5 bases, with 4 bases of the junction left unmatched. The CDR3: CASSLEGAVETQYF. The CDR3 DNA is TGCGCCAGCAGCTTGGAGGGGGCGGTGGAGACCCAGTACTTC.

Concerning this clonotype: Possible read error: a much larger clone is one base away. This chain links TRBV7-6 with TRBJ2-7, with D hard to call. In germline, CDR1 is SGHVS, CDR2 FNYEAQ. This CDR3 is built from 14 residues. V was shortened by 1 base and J by 3 bases, with 10 bases between the two germline ends. CDR3 coding DNA: TGTGCCAGCAGCTTAGAGCTGGCAATCTACGAGCAGTACTTC. It translates to CASSLELAIYEQYF.

A single count supports this clonotype. V gene TRBV6-2 or TRBV6-3 combines with J gene TRBJ2-7; 7 nucleotides match TRBD1. Germline V gives CDR1 MNHEY, CDR2 SVGEGT. The V segment lost 5 bases and the J segment 2 bases; nucleotides outside the gene matches: 9. CDR3 length equals 15 residues. The CDR3 reads CASSDRDSATYEQYF. DNA of the CDR3: TGTGCCAGCAGTGACCGGGACAGTGCAACCTACGAGCAGTACTTC.

In this sample, this clonotype turned up many times. The CDR3 sequence is CASSLNLASGNTDTQYF. DNA of the CDR3: TGTGCCAGCAGCTTAAACCTAGCTAGCGGGAACACAGATACGCAGTATTTT. This rearrangement joins TRBV12-3 or TRBV12-4 to TRBJ2-3, with TRBD2 matching 9 bases. Unmatched junction bases numbered 12, after V lost 6 bases and J lost 2 bases. This CDR3 region has 17 residues.

V is TRBV7-9 and J is TRBJ1-5; D gene uncertain. The CDR3 length is 12 residues. Per the germline V gene, CDR1 is SEHNR and CDR2 is FQNEAQ (reference sequence). Between the trimmed V and J ends, which lost 5 bases and 4 bases, there was a span of 6 bases. CDR3 DNA: TGTGCCAGCAGCGCCAGGAATCAGCCCCAGCATTTT. This translates into CASSARNQPQHF.

V usage is TRBV27 and J usage is TRBJ2-1; 8 nucleotides match TRBD2. The CDR3 runs to 15 residues. The trim removed 5 bases at V and 6 bases at J, leaving 9 bases unmatched. The germline CDR1 and CDR2 sequences are MNHEY and SMNVEV (reference sequence). In nucleotides, the CDR3 is TGTGCCAGCAGTCCCGGGACTAGGCTGGGCAATGAGCAGTTCTTC. It is translated as CASSPGTRLGNEQFF.

Many counts were recorded for this clonotype. The J gene is TRBJ1-3, the V gene TRBV12-3 or TRBV12-4; no clear D. V dropped 3 bases and J dropped 0 bases, with 12 bases sitting between them. The CDR3 covers 16 residues. The CDR3 coding sequence is TGTGCCAGCAGTTTCCAATTCGGGGACTCTGGAAACACCATATATTTT. Translating it yields CASSFQFGDSGNTIYF.

This clonotype has a handful of counts. J is TRBJ2-2 and V is TRBV5-1; 13 positions match TRBD2. Trimming removed 3 bases from V and 5 bases from J; junction bases left unmatched: 7. Germline values: CDR1 SGHRS, CDR2 YFSETQ. CDR3 size: 17 residues. The CDR3 coding sequence is TGCGCCAGCAGCTACGGACTAGCGGGAGTTAGGACCGGGGAGCTGTTTTTT. Its translation is CASSYGLAGVRTGELFF.

There are many counts of this clonotype. The CDR3 reads CASRGQGYGYTF. DNA of the CDR3: TGTGCCAGCAGGGGACAGGGCTATGGCTACACCTTC. V gene TRBV27 combines with J gene TRBJ1-2; 9 nucleotides match TRBD1. V lost 6 bases to trimming and J lost 4 bases; unmatched junction nucleotides: 0. Germline V gene sequence: CDR1 MNHEY, CDR2 SMNVEV (reference sequence). CDR3 length: 12 amino acids.

The table lists this clonotype with many counts. This sequence joins TRBV20-1 and TRBJ2-5; 7 bases line up with TRBD1. Germline assignment: CDR1 DFQATT and CDR2 SNEGSKA (reference sequence). The J segment lost 5 bases and the V segment lost 5 bases, leaving 8 bases of the junction unmatched. The CDR3 sequence is 13 residues long. The CDR3 region is CSAARQGWETQYF. The DNA of the CDR3 is TGCAGTGCTGCCCGACAGGGTTGGGAGACCCAGTACTTC.

V and J are TRBV6-6 and TRBJ2-7; 9 nucleotides line up with TRBD1. Germline CDR1 and CDR2: MNHNY and SVGAGI (reference sequence). The CDR3 consists of 16 residues. Unmatched junction bases numbered 9, after V lost 0 bases and J lost 6 bases. The CDR3 nucleotides are TGTGCCAGCAGTTACTCGGGACAGGGAAGGATTCGCGAGCAGTACTTC. This encodes CASSYSGQGRIREQYF.

This clonotype was seen many times. This CDR3 reads CASSAETGVVVAGELFF. As DNA, the CDR3 is TGTGCCAGCAGTGCGGAAACAGGGGTTGTGGTTGCCGGGGAGCTGTTTTTT. The gene calls are TRBV6-1 and TRBJ2-2, with 7 bases lining up with TRBD1. CDR1 is MNHNS and CDR2 is SASEGT in the germline V gene. CDR3 length equals 17 residues. V trimming: 4 bases; J trimming: 6 bases; junction bases outside the gene matches: 14.

There are a few counts of this clonotype. V is TRBV9 and J is TRBJ2-2, with D perhaps being TRBD1 or TRBD2 (5 bases each). The V gene's germline CDR1 is SGDLS and CDR2 YYNGEE. The germline V and J ends were trimmed by 3 bases and 4 bases, with 10 bases remaining between them. The CDR3 length is 14 residues. The CDR3 DNA is TGTGCCAGCAGCGGAGGGACCTTCACCGGGGAGCTGTTTTTT. Its translation: CASSGGTFTGELFF. Drawing the rest from reference TRBV9 and TRBJ2-2, the complete variable domain is DSGVTQTPKHLITATGQRVTLRCSPRSGDLSVYWYQQSLDQGLQFLIQYYNGEERAKGNILERFSAQQFPDLHSELNLSSLELGDSALYFCASSGGTFTGELFFGEGSRLTVL.

The chain uses TRBV6-9 and TRBJ1-4; D unclear. Between the trimmed V and J ends, which lost 3 bases and 5 bases, there was a span of 7 bases. Germline V gene sequence: CDR1 MNHGY, CDR2 SVAAGI. This CDR3 spans 13 amino acids. CDR3 sequence reads: CASSYRRNEKLFF. As DNA, the CDR3 is TGTGCCAGCAGTTACCGAAGAAATGAAAAACTGTTTTTT.

This clonotype has ten or more counts. The V call is TRBV7-3, the J call TRBJ2-1; maybe TRBD2 (6 bases). This CDR3 comprises 13 residues. The V end lost 5 bases, the J end lost 9 bases, and 14 bases lay between the germline ends. Per the germline V gene, CDR1 is SGHTA and CDR2 is FQGTGA. DNA for the CDR3: TGTGCCAGCAGCAGCAATGGGGGGAGTGAGCAGTTCTTC. This translates into CASSSNGGSEQFF.

This clonotype has at least ten counts. The DNA of the CDR3 is TGCAGTGCTAGGGCCACCCCGGGCAGGGACAATCAGCCCCAGCATTTT. Translation gives CSARATPGRDNQPQHF. The genes are TRBV20-1 and TRBJ1-5; TRBD1 is a possible D gene (5 bases). There are 16 residues in the CDR3. CDR1 and CDR2 from the germline V gene are DFQATT and SNEGSKA (reference sequence). The V end lost 3 bases, the J end lost 3 bases, and 18 bases lay between the germline ends.

This clonotype was found a few times. The CDR3 protein is CASGGYESEQYF. DNA for the CDR3: TGTGCCAGCGGAGGGTATGAGAGCGAGCAGTACTTC. This chain joins TRBV6-2 or TRBV6-3 and TRBJ2-7, with a weak D call TRBD2 (6 bases). The ends were cut back, 8 bases at V and 6 bases at J, with 14 bases in the middle. The CDR3 sequence is 12 residues long. Germline lookup yields CDR1 MNHEY and CDR2 SVGEGT.

This CDR3 is CASSDWGDSGNTIYF. The CDR3 bases are TGTGCCAGCAGTGATTGGGGGGACTCTGGAAACACCATATATTTT. This sequence joins TRBV2 and TRBJ1-3, with D possibly being TRBD1 (5 bases). The V gene lost 3 bases and the J gene lost 0 bases, with 9 bases spanning the gap. The V gene's germline CDR1 is SNHLY and CDR2 FYNNEI. There are 15 residues in the CDR3.

This clonotype has only a few counts. The chain is built from TRBV9 and TRBJ2-2; 8 bases match TRBD2. The germline gives CDR1 SGDLS, CDR2 YYNGEE. CDR3 length: 15 amino acids. V gave up 0 bases and J gave up 3 bases; unmatched junction bases: 1. For the CDR3, the DNA is TGTGCCAGCAGCGTAGGACTAGCGCACACCGGGGAGCTGTTTTTT. Its translation: CASSVGLAHTGELFF.